Shown below are 18 T cell receptor beta chains from a single sample sequenced in a study of PD-L1 blockade in urothelial cancer. TCRdb's table, derived via immunoSEQ multiplex PCR, lists solely in-frame clones and lacks some. Seen here are 80,000 to 95,000 clones, less than 85% observed once, and the top ten hold around 8%. The time point is: peripheral blood 6 weeks after treatment start. The source was PBMCs, collected around atezolizumab (anti-PD-L1) treatment. These receptors came from a man between 65 and 80 years old with urothelial cancer.

J is TRBJ2-3 and V is TRBV10-3; 8 nucleotides align to TRBD2. Germline loops: CDR1 ENHRY, CDR2 SYGVKD. This CDR3 is built from 14 residues. J gave up 6 bases and V 6 bases, and 8 bases lay outside the gene matches. CDR3 nucleotide sequence: TGTGCCATCAGGGGGACTAGAGGTTCTGATACGCAGTATTTT. Its protein product is CAIRGTRGSDTQYF.

The V and J genes are TRBV27 and TRBJ2-2, with 10 bases matching TRBD2. The germline CDR1 and CDR2 sequences are MNHEY and SMNVEV (reference sequence). This CDR3 comprises 16 residues. Germline trimming cut 7 bases from V and 4 bases from J; bases unmatched to any gene: 9. CDR3 amino acids: CASIKLRTSGTGELFF. In DNA, the CDR3 is TGTGCCAGCATAAAACTCAGGACTAGCGGCACCGGGGAGCTGTTTTTT.

This clone was found once. The rearrangement joins TRBV2 to TRBJ2-7; TRBD2 aligns across 8 bases. CDR1 is SNHLY, CDR2 FYNNEI, per germline. The CDR3 sequence is 16 residues long. V trimming: 2 bases; J trimming: 3 bases; junction bases outside the gene matches: 9. CDR3 amino acids: CASSEFYRGGVYEQYF. DNA of the CDR3: TGTGCCAGCAGTGAATTCTATCGGGGGGGCGTCTACGAGCAGTACTTC.

This chain uses TRBV27 with TRBJ2-3; D may be TRBD1 (6 bases). Germline V gene sequence: CDR1 MNHEY, CDR2 SMNVEV (reference sequence). The V end was cut by 2 bases, the J end by 3 bases, with 9 bases between. The CDR3 consists of 14 residues. CDR3 coding DNA: TGTGCCAGCAGTTTAAAGGGGACAACAGATACGCAGTATTTT. Protein sequence: CASSLKGTTDTQYF.

The genes are TRBV19 and TRBJ1-6, with TRBD1 matching over 7 bases. CDR1 LNHDA and CDR2 SQIVND come from the germline V gene (reference sequence). The CDR3 is made up of 17 amino acids. V shed 2 bases, J shed 5 bases, and the junction held 9 bases outside the gene matches. The CDR3 DNA reads as TGTGCCAGTAGTATACCCGGGACAGAGAAAAATAATTCACCCCTCCACTTT. Translated: CASSIPGTEKNNSPLHF.

This clone was counted a single time. The V gene is TRBV19, the J gene TRBJ1-5; D is uncertain. The V end lost 0 bases, the J end lost 5 bases, and 20 bases lay between the germline ends. Germline lookup yields CDR1 LNHDA and CDR2 SQIVND (reference sequence). This CDR3 contains 18 residues. The CDR3 coding sequence is TGTGCCAGTAGTATAGATCCCCGACTTGCCTCCCCTCATCAGCCCCAGCATTTT. Translation: CASSIDPRLASPHQPQHF.

J is TRBJ2-3 and V is TRBV27, with D maybe TRBD2 (6 bases). V was clipped by 6 bases and J by 2 bases, with 15 bases between them. CDR3 length: 15 amino acids. CDR1 is MNHEY and CDR2 is SMNVEV in the germline V gene (reference sequence). This CDR3 is CASSAGLIPTDTQYF. In DNA form, the CDR3 reads TGTGCCAGCAGCGCAGGACTAATACCCACAGATACGCAGTATTTT.

The V gene is TRBV5-1, the J gene TRBJ1-1, with 8 positions matching TRBD1. V gave up 4 bases and J gave up 9 bases; unmatched junction bases: 5. CDR1 SGHRS and CDR2 YFSETQ come from the germline V gene. This CDR3 is built from 12 residues. The CDR3 nucleotides read TGCGCCAGCAGCATTGGACAGGGTAAAGCTTTCTTT. It codes for CASSIGQGKAFF.

A few counts support this clone. V is TRBV30 and J is TRBJ1-2; 7 nucleotides line up with TRBD1. This CDR3 has 12 amino acids. Germline V gene data show CDR1 as GTSNPN and CDR2 as SVGIG (reference sequence). J gave up 6 bases and V 6 bases, and 7 bases lay outside the gene matches. As DNA, the CDR3 is TGTGCCTGCCTGACAGGGTTAGATGGCTACACCTTC. Protein product: CACLTGLDGYTF. The full variable domain, its missing parts supplied by reference TRBV30 and TRBJ1-2, is SQTIHQWPATLVQPVGSPLSLECTVEGTSNPNLYWYRQAAGRGLQLLFYSVGIGQISSEVPQNLSASRPQDRQFILSSKKLLLSDSGFYLCACLTGLDGYTFGSGTRLTVV.

The chain uses TRBV2 and TRBJ2-1; possible D gene TRBD1, 6 bases. This CDR3 is 15 amino acids long. Germline values: CDR1 SNHLY, CDR2 FYNNEI. V shed 3 bases and J shed 7 bases, with 16 bases lying between them. CDR3 DNA sequence: TGTGCCAGCAGTGATAGACAGGTCTCAAGGAATGAGCAGTTCTTC. Its translation: CASSDRQVSRNEQFF.

This clone was seen a single time. The genes are TRBV5-1 and TRBJ2-7; 7 nucleotides agree with TRBD1. The CDR3 has 15 residues. The J segment lost 1 base and the V segment lost 4 bases, leaving 8 bases of the junction unmatched. Germline-derived CDR1 and CDR2 are SGHRS and YFSETQ. CDR3 nucleotide sequence: TGCGCCAGCAGCCCTATCCCGACAGGGTCCTACGAGCAGTACTTC. Encoded protein: CASSPIPTGSYEQYF.

The rearrangement uses TRBV6-6 and TRBJ2-1; D unresolved. Germline V gene data show CDR1 as MNHNY and CDR2 as SVGAGI (reference sequence). CDR3 length: 15 amino acids. Trimming removed 3 bases at V and 0 bases at J, with 9 bases between. CDR3 nucleotides: TGTGCCAGCAGTTATGAAGCTTCCTCCTACAATGAGCAGTTCTTC. Residues: CASSYEASSYNEQFF.

CDR3 protein: CASSLAGGRSSYNEQFF. The CDR3 nucleotides are TGTGCCAGCAGCTTGGCAGGAGGGCGGAGCTCCTACAATGAGCAGTTCTTC. The chain recombines TRBV5-4 with TRBJ2-1; possible D gene TRBD2, 6 bases. The germline V gene has CDR1 SGHNT and CDR2 YYREEE (reference sequence). Trimming stripped 0 bases from V and 0 bases from J, with 13 bases between. The CDR3 is made up of 17 amino acids.

This chain joins TRBV9 and TRBJ2-3; D call uncertain. V dropped 3 bases and J dropped 2 bases, with 10 bases sitting between them. CDR1 and CDR2 (germline): SGDLS, YYNGEE. This CDR3 contains 14 residues. The CDR3 sequence is CASSARSFTDTQYF. In DNA, the CDR3 is TGTGCCAGCAGCGCGCGGAGTTTCACAGATACGCAGTATTTT.

This chain uses TRBV5-1 with TRBJ2-1; 8 bases map to TRBD2. CDR3 size: 18 residues. The ends lost 0 bases at V and 0 bases at J; junction bases unmatched: 8. Germline V gene sequence: CDR1 SGHRS, CDR2 YFSETQ. The CDR3 sequence is CASSLEIAGSSSYNEQFF. CDR3 coding DNA: TGCGCCAGCAGCTTGGAGATAGCGGGGAGTAGCTCCTACAATGAGCAGTTCTTC.

The gene calls are TRBV18 and TRBJ2-5, with a tentative D call TRBD2 (6 bases). The CDR3 extends over 15 amino acids. Deletions cut 0 bases from V and 5 bases from J, with 13 bases between. CDR1 and CDR2 (germline): KGHSH, LQKENI. CDR3 sequence: CASSPPNGGAETQYF. The CDR3 nucleotides read TGTGCCAGCTCACCACCGAATGGAGGGGCGGAGACCCAGTACTTC.

The chain couples TRBV11-2 to TRBJ1-1; weak D call: TRBD1 (5 bases). The CDR3 is 15 residues long. The germline CDR1 and CDR2 sequences are SGHAT and FQNNGV. The ends were cut back, 1 base at V and 5 bases at J, with 14 bases in the middle. The CDR3, as DNA: TGTGCCAGCAGCTTAGGCGGGGCAGCACGAACTGAAGCTTTCTTT. Its protein is CASSLGGAARTEAFF.

V and J are TRBV5-6 and TRBJ1-2; the match to TRBD1 covers 7 bases. The CDR3 runs 15 residues. J lost 2 bases, V lost 2 bases, and 6 bases had no gene match. CDR1 SGHDT and CDR2 YYEEEE come from the germline V gene. CDR3 loop: CASSFKGAENYGYTF. The CDR3 region has the DNA TGTGCCAGCAGCTTTAAGGGGGCGGAAAACTATGGCTACACCTTC. The complete variable domain, with remaining parts taken from reference TRBV5-6 and TRBJ1-2, reads DAGVTQSPTHLIKTRGQQVTLRCSPKSGHDTVSWYQQALGQGPQFIFQYYEEEERQRGNFPDRFSGHQFPNYSSELNVNALLLGDSALYLCASSFKGAENYGYTFGSGTRLTVV.